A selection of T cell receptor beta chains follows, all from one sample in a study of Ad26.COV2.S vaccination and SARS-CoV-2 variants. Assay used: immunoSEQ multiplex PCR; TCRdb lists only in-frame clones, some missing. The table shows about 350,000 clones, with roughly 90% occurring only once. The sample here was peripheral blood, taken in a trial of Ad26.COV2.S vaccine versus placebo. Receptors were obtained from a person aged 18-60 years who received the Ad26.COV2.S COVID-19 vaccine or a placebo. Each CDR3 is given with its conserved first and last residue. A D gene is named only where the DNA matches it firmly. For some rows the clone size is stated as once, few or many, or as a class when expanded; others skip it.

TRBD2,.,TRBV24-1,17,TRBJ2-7,TGTGCCACCGCTCTGGGGGGCAAAGGACTAGCAACCCCCGAGCAGTACTTC,CATALGGKGLATPEQYF
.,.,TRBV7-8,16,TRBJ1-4,TGTGCCAGCAGTAATGGGGCACCACCAACTAATGAAAAACTGTTTTTT,CASSNGAPPTNEKLFF
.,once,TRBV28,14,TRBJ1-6,TGTGCCAGCAGTTTGGGGGCGAGGGAATCACCCCTCCACTTT,CASSLGARESPLHF
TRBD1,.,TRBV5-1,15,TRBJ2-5,TGCGCCAGCAGCCCCGGGACAGGAGTTCGAGAGACCCAGTACTTC,CASSPGTGVRETQYF
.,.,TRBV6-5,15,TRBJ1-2,TGTGCCAGCAGTTACTCGAAAGGTTTCAACTATGGCTACACCTTC,CASSYSKGFNYGYTF
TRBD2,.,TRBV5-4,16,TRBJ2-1,TGTGCCAGCAGCTCCAGACTAGCGGGGAGACACAATGAGCAGTTCTTC,CASSSRLAGRHNEQFF
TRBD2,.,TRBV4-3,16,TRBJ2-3,TGCGCCAGCAGCCAACTAGCGGGGGGGAACACAGATACGCAGTATTTT,CASSQLAGGNTDTQYF
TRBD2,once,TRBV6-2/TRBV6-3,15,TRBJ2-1,TGTGCCAGCAGCCCCGGACTAGCGGGAGGTAACGAGCAGTTCTTC,CASSPGLAGGNEQFF
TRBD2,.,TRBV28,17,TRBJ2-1,TGTGCCAGCAGCCCAGGGTTAGATAGCGGGGGTTGGAATGAGCAGTTCTTC,CASSPGLDSGGWNEQFF
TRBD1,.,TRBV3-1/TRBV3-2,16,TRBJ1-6,TGTGCCAGCAACGACAGGGGGCGGGTGGATGGTTCACCCCTCCACTTT,CASNDRGRVDGSPLHF
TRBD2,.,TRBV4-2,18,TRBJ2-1,TGTGCCAGCAGCCTCGGGGTGGGGCAACGGGAGGGCCTATGCGAGCAGTTCTTC,CASSLGVGQREGLCEQFF
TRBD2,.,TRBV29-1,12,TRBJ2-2,TGCAGCGTCCGGACTAGCTACCGGGAGCTGTTTTTT,CSVRTSYRELFF
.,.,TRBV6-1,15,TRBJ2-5,TGTGCCAGCAGTGATCGGACTCCTCCCCGGGAGACCCAGTACTTC,CASSDRTPPRETQYF
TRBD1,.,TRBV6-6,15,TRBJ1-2,TGTGCCAGCAGTTCCTCAGGGGGGACGAACTATGGCTACACCTTC,CASSSSGGTNYGYTF
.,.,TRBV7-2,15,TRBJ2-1,TGTGCCAGCAGCTTAGTGGGGGGACCTAACAATGAGCAGTTCTTC,CASSLVGGPNNEQFF
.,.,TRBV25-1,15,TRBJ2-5,TGTGCCAGCAGTTCCCGAGGGGGGGGCTTAGAGACCCAGTACTTC,CASSSRGGGLETQYF
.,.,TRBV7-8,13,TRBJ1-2,TGTGCCAGCAGCCCGGACATTAACTATGGCTACACCTTC,CASSPDINYGYTF
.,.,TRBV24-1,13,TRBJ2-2,TGTGCCACCAGTGATTTAGGGACCGGGGAGCTGTTTTTT,CATSDLGTGELFF
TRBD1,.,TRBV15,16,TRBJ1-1,TGTGCCACCAGCGACCGGGACAGGGGGTCAGTTACTGAAGCTTTCTTT,CATSDRDRGSVTEAFF
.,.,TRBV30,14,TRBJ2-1,TGTGCCTGGACTGTCGGACATCCTTCCAATGAGCAGTTCTTC,CAWTVGHPSNEQFF
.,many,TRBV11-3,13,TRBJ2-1,TGTGCCAGCAGCTTAGTTTGGCGGGATGAGCAGTTCTTC,CASSLVWRDEQFF
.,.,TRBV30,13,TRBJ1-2,TGTGCCTGGAGTGTATCCGGACTCTATGGCTACACCTTC,CAWSVSGLYGYTF
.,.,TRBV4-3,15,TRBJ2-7,TGCGCCAGCAGCCAAGTCGAGACGGCCCAGGGCGAGCAGTACTTC,CASSQVETAQGEQYF
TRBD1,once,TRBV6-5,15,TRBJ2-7,TGTGCCAGCAGGGCCCAGGGGGCAAGTAACTACGAGCAGTACTTC,CASRAQGASNYEQYF
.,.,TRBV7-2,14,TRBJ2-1,TGTGCCAGCAGCCTTGGGACATTGTACAATGAGCAGTTCTTC,CASSLGTLYNEQFF
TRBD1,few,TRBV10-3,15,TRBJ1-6,TGTGCCATCAGCGAACTAGACAGGGGCGATTCACCCCTCCACTTT,CAISELDRGDSPLHF
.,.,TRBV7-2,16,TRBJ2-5,TGTGCCAGCAGCTTAAGGGCGGCAGGACCTCAAGAGACCCAGTACTTC,CASSLRAAGPQETQYF
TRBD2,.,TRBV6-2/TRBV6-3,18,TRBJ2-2,TGTGCCAGCAGCCCCCGAGGGACTAGCGGGGGGTACGGCGGGGAGCTGTTTTTT,CASSPRGTSGGYGGELFF
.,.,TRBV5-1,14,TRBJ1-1,TGCGCCAGCAGACGGACAGTTACTAACACTGAAGCTTTCTTT,CASRRTVTNTEAFF
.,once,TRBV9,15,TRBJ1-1,TGTGCCAGCAGCGTAGAGGCAGGAGGGAACACTGAAGCTTTCTTT,CASSVEAGGNTEAFF
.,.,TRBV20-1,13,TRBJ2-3,TGCAGTGCTAGTCGGACAAACACAGATACGCAGTATTTT,CSASRTNTDTQYF
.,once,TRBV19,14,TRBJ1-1,TGTGCCAGTAAGCCTCGACAGCTGAACACTGAAGCTTTCTTT,CASKPRQLNTEAFF
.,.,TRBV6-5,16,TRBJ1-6,TGTGCCAGCAGTTATTCGGGAGGCATACACAATTCACCCCTCCACTTT,CASSYSGGIHNSPLHF
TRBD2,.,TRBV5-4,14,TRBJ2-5,TGTGCCAGCAGCTTGGAGCGGGAGTGGGAGACCCAGTACTTC,CASSLEREWETQYF
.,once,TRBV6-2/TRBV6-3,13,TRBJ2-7,TGTGCCAGCAGTTCGACAGGTTGGTACGAGCAGTACTTC,CASSSTGWYEQYF
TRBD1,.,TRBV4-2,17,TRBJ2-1,TGTGCCAGCAGCCCTCGGTCCCTAACGGCCAGACAGGGTGAGCAGTTCTTC,CASSPRSLTARQGEQFF
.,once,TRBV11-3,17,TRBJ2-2,TGTGCCAGCAGCCTTGGACAGACCGACAAGCTGCGCGGGGAGCTGTTTTTT,CASSLGQTDKLRGELFF
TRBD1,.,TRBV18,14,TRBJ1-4,TGTGCCAGCTCACGGACAGGGACTAATGAAAAACTGTTTTTT,CASSRTGTNEKLFF
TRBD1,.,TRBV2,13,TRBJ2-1,TGTGCCAGCAGTTGGGACAGAAACAATGAGCAGTTCTTC,CASSWDRNNEQFF
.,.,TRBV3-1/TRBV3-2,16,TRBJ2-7,TGTGCCAGCAGCCAAGAAGGGGTAAGGGGCTCCTACGAGCAGTACTTC,CASSQEGVRGSYEQYF
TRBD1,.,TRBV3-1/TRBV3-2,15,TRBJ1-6,TGTGCCAGCAGCCGACAACAGGGGGCTGGGTCACCCCTCCACTTT,CASSRQQGAGSPLHF
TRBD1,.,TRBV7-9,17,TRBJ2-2,TGTGCCAGCAGCGCCCCGACAGGGGTCACGGGCACCGGGGAGCTGTTTTTT,CASSAPTGVTGTGELFF
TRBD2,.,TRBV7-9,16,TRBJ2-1,TGTGCCAGCAGCTTAGGGGCTAGCGGGAGATACAATGAGCAGTTCTTC,CASSLGASGRYNEQFF